The 12 T cell receptor beta chains below come from one sample, sequenced in a study of T cell changes during pregnancy in multiple sclerosis. Sequencing was performed with immunoSEQ multiplex PCR; in TCRdb, only in-frame clones are kept and a portion is missing. The repertoire holds about 24,000 clones, with more than 90% as singletons. This sample comprised CD8+ T cells from peripheral blood mononuclear cells, obtained in the third trimester of pregnancy. The receptors shown here come from a female donor in good health, enrolled as a control in a pregnancy study.

J is TRBJ2-3 and V is TRBV7-9, with D possibly matching TRBD2 (6 bases). CDR3 length: 13 residues. CDR1 SEHNR and CDR2 FQNEAQ come from the germline V gene (reference sequence). V gave up 3 bases and J gave up 6 bases, with 10 bases separating them. DNA of the CDR3: TGTGCCAGCAGCTTCCCTAGCGCTGATACGCAGTATTTT. As protein: CASSFPSADTQYF.

V is TRBV5-1 and J is TRBJ2-2, with 7 bases fitting TRBD2. The germline V gene encodes CDR1 SGHRS and CDR2 YFSETQ. V lost 2 bases to trimming and J lost 7 bases; unmatched junction nucleotides: 8. This CDR3 comprises 15 residues. CDR3 protein: CASSLEAGVVGELFF. In DNA form, the CDR3 reads TGCGCCAGCAGCTTAGAGGCGGGAGTTGTCGGGGAGCTGTTTTTT. The complete variable domain, with remaining parts taken from reference TRBV5-1 and TRBJ2-2, reads KAGVTQTPRYLIKTRGQQVTLSCSPISGHRSVSWYQQTPGQGLQFLFEYFSETQRNKGNFPGRFSGRQFSNSRSEMNVSTLELGDSALYLCASSLEAGVVGELFFGEGSRLTVL.

This rearrangement joins TRBV11-2 to TRBJ1-1; D is possibly TRBD1 (5 bases). This CDR3 region has 13 residues. Germline V gives CDR1 SGHAT, CDR2 FQNNGV. V lost 5 bases and J lost 3, with 10 bases in between. This CDR3 reads CASSLGHYTEAFF. As DNA, the CDR3 is TGTGCCAGCAGCCTAGGACACTACACTGAAGCTTTCTTT.

This clone was detected only a few times. This rearrangement joins TRBV6-4 to TRBJ1-1; D is ambiguous. The CDR3 is 14 residues long. Germline-derived CDR1 and CDR2 are MRHNA and SNTAGT. Trimming cost V 0 bases and J 4 bases, with 9 bases left between them. The CDR3 region is CASSDSSEGTEAFF. As DNA, the CDR3 is TGTGCCAGCAGTGACTCGAGTGAGGGCACTGAAGCTTTCTTT.

The rearrangement uses TRBV28 and TRBJ2-7; 7 bases match TRBD2. J lost 7 bases, V lost 3 bases, and 9 bases had no gene match. The CDR3 loop spans 14 amino acids. Per germline, CDR1 MDHEN and CDR2 SYDVKM. CDR3 residues: CASSFEGRAWEQYF. The DNA for the CDR3 is TGTGCCAGCAGTTTTGAGGGGAGGGCCTGGGAGCAGTACTTC.

The rearrangement links TRBV5-8 to TRBJ2-3, with D possibly being TRBD2 (5 bases). V shed 5 bases and J shed 5 bases, with 15 bases lying between them. Germline V CDR1 and CDR2: SGHTS, YDEGEE. CDR3 length equals 14 residues. The DNA for the CDR3 is TGTGCCAGCAGATACGGGGTGGCGGAAGATACGCAGTATTTT. This encodes CASRYGVAEDTQYF.

This clone was seen only once. The chain uses TRBV6-4 and TRBJ2-6, with D perhaps matching TRBD2 (7 bases). CDR3 length: 15 amino acids. Germline V gene lookup returns CDR1 MRHNA and CDR2 SNTAGT. The V end was cut by 2 bases, the J end by 4 bases, with 9 bases between. Here the CDR3 DNA reads TGTGCCAGCAGTGACCGGGGGGCCGGGGCCAACGTCCTGACTTTC. This codes for CASSDRGAGANVLTF.

The chain employs TRBV28 and TRBJ1-1, with D maybe TRBD1 (5 bases). The CDR3 extends over 14 amino acids. Trimming took off 3 bases at V and 3 bases at J, with 11 bases between the two ends. Per the germline V gene, CDR1 is MDHEN and CDR2 is SYDVKM. The CDR3 coding sequence is TGTGCCAGCAGTTTTAGGGGTTGGCACACTGAAGCTTTCTTT. Its protein product is CASSFRGWHTEAFF.

The gene calls are TRBV27 and TRBJ2-7; 8 nucleotides agree with TRBD1. The CDR3 is 14 amino acids. Per the germline V gene, CDR1 is MNHEY and CDR2 is SMNVEV (reference sequence). Losses at the gene ends were 5 bases for V and 7 bases for J; bases not matched to a gene: 10. The CDR3, as DNA: TGTGCCAGCAGTCTCGGACAGGGACGGAGGGAGCAGTACTTC. Encoded protein: CASSLGQGRREQYF.

The gene calls are TRBV27 and TRBJ2-5; D gene unclear. The DNA matches TRBJ2-7 better at its end, which makes the J call doubtful. Per the germline V gene, CDR1 is MNHEY and CDR2 is SMNVEV (reference sequence). The length of the CDR3 is 15 residues. The CDR3 loop reads CASSLGQASSYEQYF. The DNA of the CDR3 is TGTGCCAGCAGTTTAGGTCAGGCGAGCTCCTACGAGCAGTACTTC.

J is TRBJ2-7 and V is TRBV2, with 7 bases matching TRBD2. Losses at the gene ends were 6 bases for V and 2 bases for J; bases not matched to a gene: 10. CDR3 size: 15 residues. CDR1 is SNHLY, CDR2 FYNNEI, per germline. CDR3 in amino acids: CASRDRDYRTYEQYF. CDR3 coding DNA: TGTGCCAGCAGAGACCGGGACTACAGAACCTACGAGCAGTACTTC.

The chain combines TRBV29-1 with TRBJ1-5; TRBD1 might be the D (6 bases). V gave up 6 bases and J gave up 5 bases, with 17 bases separating them. Per germline, CDR1 SQVTM and CDR2 ANQGSEA. The CDR3 is 14 residues long. CDR3 in amino acids: CSVRDIFGDQPQHF. The CDR3 DNA is TGCAGCGTCAGGGACATCTTTGGGGATCAGCCCCAGCATTTT.